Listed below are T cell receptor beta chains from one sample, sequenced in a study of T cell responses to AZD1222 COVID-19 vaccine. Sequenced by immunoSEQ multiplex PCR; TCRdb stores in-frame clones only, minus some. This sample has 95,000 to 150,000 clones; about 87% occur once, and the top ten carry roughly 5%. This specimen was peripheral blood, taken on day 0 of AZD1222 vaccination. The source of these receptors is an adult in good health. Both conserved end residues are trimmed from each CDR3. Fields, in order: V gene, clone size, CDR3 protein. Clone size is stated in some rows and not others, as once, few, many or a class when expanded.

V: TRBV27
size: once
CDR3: ASSFEDRPYEQY

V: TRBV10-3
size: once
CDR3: AISSPPQGLNNEQF

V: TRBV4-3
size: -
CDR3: ASSRTASTDTQY

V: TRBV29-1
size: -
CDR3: SVVESGTDLGKLF

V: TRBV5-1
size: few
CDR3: ASSLAGGRTYEQY

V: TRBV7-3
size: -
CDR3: ASRRRMNTGELF

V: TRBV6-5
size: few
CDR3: ASLDRIYEQY

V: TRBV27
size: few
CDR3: ASGGRGKGGYT

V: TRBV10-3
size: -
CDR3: AISESGGDRSSYEQY

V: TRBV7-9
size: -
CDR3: ASSSTHRVEGYT

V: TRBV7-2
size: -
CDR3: ASSSQETQY

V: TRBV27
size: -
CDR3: ASSFSLGETQY

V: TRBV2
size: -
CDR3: ASTRDSQANYGYT

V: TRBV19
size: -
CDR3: ASSPWGRGHQPQH

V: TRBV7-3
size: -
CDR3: ASSLRLDGEQF